The sequence of this TCR beta chain was determined in a study of CD8 T cells in Susac syndrome. When the RNA was reverse transcribed, random hexamers were used with an input of about 0.5 to 1 ug. Each CDR3 protein gets one entry after TCRdb re-called the immunoSEQ multiplex PCR reads with MiXCR. The table includes some 150,000 distinct CDR3 sequences, roughly 96% detected once. This clonotype was sampled from a human donor with multiple sclerosis. The sample was CD8+ T cells from PBMCs.

The CDR3 loop is CASSQGQGAAYEQYV. In nucleotides, the CDR3 is TGTGCCAGCAGCCAAGGACAGGGGGCAGCCTACGAGCAGTACGTC. The chain combines TRBV3-1 with TRBJ2-7; 10 bases agree with TRBD1. The CDR3 consists of 15 residues. V was clipped by 1 base and J by 2 bases; unmatched bases: 2. Germline V gene sequence: CDR1 LGHDT, CDR2 YNNKEL (reference sequence).